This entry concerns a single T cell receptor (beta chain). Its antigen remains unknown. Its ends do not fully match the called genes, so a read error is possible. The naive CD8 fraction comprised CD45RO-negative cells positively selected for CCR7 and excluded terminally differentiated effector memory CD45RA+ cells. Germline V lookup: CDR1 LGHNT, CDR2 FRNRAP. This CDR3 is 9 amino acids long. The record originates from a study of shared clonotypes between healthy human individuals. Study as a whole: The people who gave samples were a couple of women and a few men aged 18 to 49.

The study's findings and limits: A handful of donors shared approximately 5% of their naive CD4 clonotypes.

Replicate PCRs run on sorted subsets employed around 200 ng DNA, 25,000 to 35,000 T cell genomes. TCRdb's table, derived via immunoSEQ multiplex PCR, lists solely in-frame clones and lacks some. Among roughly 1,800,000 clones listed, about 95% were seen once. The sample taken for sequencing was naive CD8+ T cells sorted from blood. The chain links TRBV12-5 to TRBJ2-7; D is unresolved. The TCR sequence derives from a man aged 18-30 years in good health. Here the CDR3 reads CASGLPPLF. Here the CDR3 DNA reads TGTGCTAGTGGTTTGCCTCCCCTCTTC.